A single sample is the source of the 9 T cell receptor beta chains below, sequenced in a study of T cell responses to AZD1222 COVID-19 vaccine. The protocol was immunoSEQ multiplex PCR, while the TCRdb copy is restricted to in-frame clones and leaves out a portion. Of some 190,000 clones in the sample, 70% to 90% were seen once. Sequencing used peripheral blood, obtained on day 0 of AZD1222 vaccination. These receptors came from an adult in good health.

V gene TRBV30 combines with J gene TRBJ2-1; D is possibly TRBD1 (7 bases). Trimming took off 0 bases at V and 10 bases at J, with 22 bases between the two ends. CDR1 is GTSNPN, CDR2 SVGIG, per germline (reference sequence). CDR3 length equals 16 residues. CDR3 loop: CAWSVLGAGGGGEQFF. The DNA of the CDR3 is TGTGCCTGGAGTGTACTAGGGGCAGGGGGAGGCGGGGAGCAGTTCTTC.

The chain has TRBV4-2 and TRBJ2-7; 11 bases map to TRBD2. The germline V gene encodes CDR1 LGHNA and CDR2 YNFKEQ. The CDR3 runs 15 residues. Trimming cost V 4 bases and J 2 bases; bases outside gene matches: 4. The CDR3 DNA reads TGTGCCAGCAGCCCGACTAGCGGGATTACCTACGAGCAGTACTTC. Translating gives CASSPTSGITYEQYF.

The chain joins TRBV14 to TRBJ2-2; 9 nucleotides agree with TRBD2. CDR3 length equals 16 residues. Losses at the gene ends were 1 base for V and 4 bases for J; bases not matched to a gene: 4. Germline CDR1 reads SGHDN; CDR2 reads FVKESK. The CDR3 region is CASSQGPSGITGELFF. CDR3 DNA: TGTGCCAGCAGCCAAGGGCCTAGCGGGATCACCGGGGAGCTGTTTTTT.

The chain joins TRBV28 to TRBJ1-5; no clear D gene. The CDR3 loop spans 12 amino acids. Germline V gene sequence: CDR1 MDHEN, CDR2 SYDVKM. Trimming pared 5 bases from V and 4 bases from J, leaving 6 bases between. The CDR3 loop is CASSPLNQPQHF. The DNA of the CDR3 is TGTGCCAGCAGTCCCCTGAATCAGCCCCAGCATTTT.

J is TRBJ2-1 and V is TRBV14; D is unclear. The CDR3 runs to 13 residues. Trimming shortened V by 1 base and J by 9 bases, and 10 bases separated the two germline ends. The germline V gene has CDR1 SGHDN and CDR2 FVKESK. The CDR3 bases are TGTGCCAGCAGCCAAGTAATAGCACGTGAGCAGTTCTTC. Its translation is CASSQVIAREQFF.

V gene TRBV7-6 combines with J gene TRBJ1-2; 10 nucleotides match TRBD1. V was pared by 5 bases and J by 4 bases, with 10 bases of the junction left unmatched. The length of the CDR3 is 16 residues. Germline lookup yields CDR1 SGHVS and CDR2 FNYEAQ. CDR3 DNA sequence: TGTGCCAGCAGCCCCAGACAGGGGGCGATCTCCTATGGCTACACCTTC. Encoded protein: CASSPRQGAISYGYTF.

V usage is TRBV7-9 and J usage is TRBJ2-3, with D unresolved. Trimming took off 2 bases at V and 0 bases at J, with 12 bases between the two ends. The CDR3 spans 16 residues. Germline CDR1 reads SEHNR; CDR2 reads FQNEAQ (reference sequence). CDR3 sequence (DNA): TGTGCCAGCAGCTTATTGATCACAGATAGCACAGATACGCAGTATTTT. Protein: CASSLLITDSTDTQYF.

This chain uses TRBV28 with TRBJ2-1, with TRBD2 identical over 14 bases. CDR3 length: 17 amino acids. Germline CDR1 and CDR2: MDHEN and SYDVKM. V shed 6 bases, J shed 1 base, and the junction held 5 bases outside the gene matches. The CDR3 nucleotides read TGTGCCAGCAGCACGACTAGCGGGGGGGCATCCTACAATGAGCAGTTCTTC. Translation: CASSTTSGGASYNEQFF.

The CDR3 DNA is TGTGCCAGCAGTGCCCCTGGGACAGGGGCCTACGAGCAGTACTTC. It is translated as CASSAPGTGAYEQYF. J is TRBJ2-7 and V is TRBV9, with 10 bases lining up with TRBD1. With 5 bases clipped from V and 2 bases from J, the junction kept 7 bases outside the gene matches. The CDR3 has 15 residues. From germline, CDR1 is SGDLS and CDR2 YYNGEE.